Listed below are T cell receptor beta chains from one sample, sequenced in a study of shared clonotypes between healthy human individuals. TCRdb's copy holds only in-frame clones and misses some; the assay was immunoSEQ multiplex PCR. The profile shows hundreds of thousands of clones, about 95% of them singletons. The sample consisted of naive CD8+ T cells sorted from blood. The source is a woman in her 30s in good health. Both conserved end residues are part of each CDR3. A D gene is named only where the DNA matches it firmly. The size field is filled for only some rows; it gives once, few, many or a size class.

clone_size	v_call	d_call	j_call	cdr3_aa	cdr3_nt
-	TRBV14	-	TRBJ2-7	CASSQARGGYEQYF	TGTGCCAGCAGCCAAGCGAGAGGGGGCTACGAGCAGTACTTC
-	TRBV7-2	-	TRBJ2-1	CASSPTLVVGNEQFF	TGTGCCAGCAGTCCAACACTGGTCGTGGGCAATGAGCAGTTCTTC
-	TRBV4-1	-	TRBJ2-7	CASSQVPGGGEQYF	TGCGCCAGCAGCCAAGTCCCGGGTGGTGGCGAGCAGTACTTC
-	TRBV4-1	-	TRBJ2-1	CASSQERGYDEQFF	TGCGCCAGCAGCCAAGAGCGAGGGTACGATGAGCAGTTCTTC
-	TRBV28	-	TRBJ2-7	CATRQGRGYEQYF	TGTGCCACGAGACAGGGGAGGGGTTACGAGCAGTACTTC
-	TRBV19	TRBD2	TRBJ2-3	CASSLVATSGASTDTQYF	TGTGCCAGTAGTTTAGTAGCGACTAGCGGGGCGTCGACAGATACGCAGTATTTT
-	TRBV6-5	-	TRBJ2-2	CASSYGSTGELFF	TGTGCCAGCAGTTACGGGTCGACCGGGGAGCTGTTTTTT
-	TRBV10-2	-	TRBJ2-7	CATSEGLGSYEQYF	TGCGCCACCAGCGAGGGGTTAGGCTCCTACGAGCAGTACTTC
-	TRBV7-9	-	TRBJ2-5	CASSLDGRPVQYF	TGTGCCAGCAGCTTAGACGGGCGACCCGTCCAGTACTTC
-	TRBV7-8	-	TRBJ1-1	CASSLGFSGGSEAFF	TGTGCCAGCAGCTTGGGATTCTCGGGGGGCTCTGAAGCTTTCTTT
-	TRBV10-1	-	TRBJ1-1	CASSESRVSGPEAFF	TGCGCCAGCAGTGAGTCCCGGGTTTCGGGCCCTGAAGCTTTCTTT
-	TRBV5-4	-	TRBJ2-1	CASSLDWGTYNEQFF	TGTGCCAGCAGCTTGGATTGGGGAACCTACAATGAGCAGTTCTTC
-	TRBV27	-	TRBJ2-7	CASSLSGMIRSYEQYF	TGTGCCAGCAGTTTATCGGGTATGATCAGATCCTACGAGCAGTACTTC
-	TRBV28	-	TRBJ1-2	CASSLEGSIYTF	TGTGCCAGCAGTTTGGAGGGCTCTATCTACACCTTC
once	TRBV13	TRBD2	TRBJ2-7	CASSPGTGGYEQYF	TGTGCCAGCAGCCCTGGGACGGGAGGCTACGAGCAGTACTTC
-	TRBV9	TRBD1	TRBJ2-5	CASSAGQGRETQYF	TGTGCCAGCAGCGCGGGACAGGGGAGGGAGACCCAGTACTTC
once	TRBV7-9	TRBD2	TRBJ2-2	CASSPPKGRGGNTGELFF	TGTGCCAGCAGCCCCCCGAAGGGGAGGGGAGGGAACACCGGGGAGCTGTTTTTT
-	TRBV2	TRBD1	TRBJ2-7	CASSEDRVIYEQYF	TGTGCCAGCAGTGAGGACAGGGTAATCTACGAGCAGTACTTC
-	TRBV13	TRBD2	TRBJ2-2	CASSTGLAGNTGELFF	TGTGCCAGCAGCACCGGACTAGCGGGAAACACCGGGGAGCTGTTTTTT
once	TRBV18	-	TRBJ2-2	CASSPGQNIFPGELFF	TGTGCCAGCTCACCAGGGCAGAACATTTTCCCCGGGGAGCTGTTTTTT
-	TRBV6-5	-	TRBJ2-5	CASSYPGREETQYF	TGTGCCAGCAGTTACCCGGGACGGGAAGAGACCCAGTACTTC
-	TRBV6-6	-	TRBJ2-1	CASMPGNNEQFF	TGTGCCAGCATGCCAGGAAACAATGAGCAGTTCTTC
-	TRBV9	-	TRBJ2-1	CASSVASRDSYNEQFF	TGTGCCAGCAGCGTAGCTTCCCGGGATTCTTACAATGAGCAGTTCTTC